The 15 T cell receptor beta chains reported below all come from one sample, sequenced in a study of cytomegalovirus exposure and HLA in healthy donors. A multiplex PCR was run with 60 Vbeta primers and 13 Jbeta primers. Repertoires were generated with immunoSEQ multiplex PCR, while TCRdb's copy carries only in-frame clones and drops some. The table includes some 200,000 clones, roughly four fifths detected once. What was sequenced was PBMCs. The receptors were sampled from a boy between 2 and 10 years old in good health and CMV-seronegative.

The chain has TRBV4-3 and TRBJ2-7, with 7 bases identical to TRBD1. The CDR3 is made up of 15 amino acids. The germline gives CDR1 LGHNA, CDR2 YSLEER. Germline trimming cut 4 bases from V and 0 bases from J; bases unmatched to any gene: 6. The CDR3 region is CASSLIWDSSYEQYF. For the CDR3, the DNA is TGCGCCAGCAGCCTAATCTGGGACAGCTCCTACGAGCAGTACTTC.

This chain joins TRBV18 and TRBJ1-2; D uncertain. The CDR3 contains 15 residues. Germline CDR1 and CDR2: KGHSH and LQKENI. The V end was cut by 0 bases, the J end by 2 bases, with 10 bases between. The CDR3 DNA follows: TGTGCCAGCTCACCACCCGAGACAAGGAACTATGGCTACACCTTC. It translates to CASSPPETRNYGYTF. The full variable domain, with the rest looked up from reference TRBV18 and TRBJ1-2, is NAGVMQNPRHLVRRRGQEARLRCSPMKGHSHVYWYRQLPEEGLKFMVYLQKENIIDESGMPKERFSAEFPKEGPSILRIQQVVRGDSAAYFCASSPPETRNYGYTFGSGTRLTVV.

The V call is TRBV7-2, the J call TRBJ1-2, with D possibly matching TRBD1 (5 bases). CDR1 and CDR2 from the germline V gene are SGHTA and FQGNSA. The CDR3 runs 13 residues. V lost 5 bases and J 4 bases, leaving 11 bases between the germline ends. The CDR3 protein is CASSTQGSYGYTF. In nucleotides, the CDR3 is TGTGCCAGCAGCACCCAGGGCAGCTATGGCTACACCTTC.

The CDR3 loop reads CASSIGGYNGELFF. The CDR3 bases are TGTGCCAGTAGTATAGGAGGGTATAACGGGGAGCTGTTTTTT. The chain couples TRBV19 to TRBJ2-2, with D possibly being TRBD2 (5 bases). Germline CDR1 and CDR2: LNHDA and SQIVND (reference sequence). This CDR3 comprises 14 residues. V gave up 1 base and J gave up 7 bases, with 10 bases separating them. Complete variable domain (other parts from reference TRBV19 and TRBJ2-2): DGGITQSPKYLFRKEGQNVTLSCEQNLNHDAMYWYRQDPGQGLRLIYYSQIVNDFQKGDIAEGYSVSREKKESFPLTVTSAQKNPTAFYLCASSIGGYNGELFFGEGSRLTVL.

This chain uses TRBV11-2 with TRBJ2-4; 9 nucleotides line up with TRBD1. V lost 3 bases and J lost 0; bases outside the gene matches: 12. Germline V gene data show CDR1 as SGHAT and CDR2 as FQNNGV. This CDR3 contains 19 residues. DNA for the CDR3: TGTGCCAGCAGCTTTGGCTCGACAGGGGGGGACTTAGCCAAAAACATTCAGTACTTC. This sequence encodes CASSFGSTGGDLAKNIQYF.

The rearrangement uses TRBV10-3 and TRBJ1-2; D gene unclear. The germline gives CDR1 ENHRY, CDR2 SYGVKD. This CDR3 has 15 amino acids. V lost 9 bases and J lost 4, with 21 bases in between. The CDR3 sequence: CAIQAGPTFGYGYTF. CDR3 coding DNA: TGTGCCATTCAGGCGGGTCCTACCTTCGGCTATGGCTACACCTTC.

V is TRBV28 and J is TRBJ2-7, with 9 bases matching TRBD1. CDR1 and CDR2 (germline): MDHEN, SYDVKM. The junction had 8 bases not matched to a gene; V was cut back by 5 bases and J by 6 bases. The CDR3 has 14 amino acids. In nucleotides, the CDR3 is TGTGCCAGCAGTAAGGGACAGGGTAGGGGCGAGCAGTACTTC. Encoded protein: CASSKGQGRGEQYF.

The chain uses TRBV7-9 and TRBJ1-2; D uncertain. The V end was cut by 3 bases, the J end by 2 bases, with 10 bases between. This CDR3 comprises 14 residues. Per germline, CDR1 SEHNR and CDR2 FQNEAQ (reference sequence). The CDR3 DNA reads TGTGCCAGCAGCTTCGACTCTCAGAACTATGGCTACACCTTC. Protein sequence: CASSFDSQNYGYTF.

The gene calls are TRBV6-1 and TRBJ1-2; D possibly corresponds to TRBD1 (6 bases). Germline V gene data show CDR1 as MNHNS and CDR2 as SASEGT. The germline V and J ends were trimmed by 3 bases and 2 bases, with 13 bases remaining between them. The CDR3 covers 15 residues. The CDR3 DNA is TGTGCCAGCAGTGACCTTACAGGGCCCAACTATGGCTACACCTTC. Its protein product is CASSDLTGPNYGYTF.

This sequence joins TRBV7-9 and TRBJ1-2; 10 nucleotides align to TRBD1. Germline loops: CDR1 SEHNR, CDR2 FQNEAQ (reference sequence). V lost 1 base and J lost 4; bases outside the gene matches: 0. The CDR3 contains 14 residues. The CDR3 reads CASSLGTGGYGYTF. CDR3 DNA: TGTGCCAGCAGCTTAGGGACAGGGGGCTATGGCTACACCTTC.

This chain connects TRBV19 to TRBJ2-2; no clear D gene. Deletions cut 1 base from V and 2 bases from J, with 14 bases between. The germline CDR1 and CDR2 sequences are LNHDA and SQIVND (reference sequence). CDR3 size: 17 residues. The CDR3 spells CASSIACPNLNTGELFF. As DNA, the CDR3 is TGTGCCAGTAGTATAGCTTGTCCTAACCTCAACACCGGGGAGCTGTTTTTT.

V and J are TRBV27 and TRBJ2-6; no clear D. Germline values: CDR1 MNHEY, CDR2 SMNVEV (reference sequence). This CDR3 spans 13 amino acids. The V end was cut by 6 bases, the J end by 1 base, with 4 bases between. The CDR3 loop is CASRRSGANVLTF. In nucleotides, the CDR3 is TGTGCCAGCAGGAGGTCTGGGGCCAACGTCCTGACTTTC.

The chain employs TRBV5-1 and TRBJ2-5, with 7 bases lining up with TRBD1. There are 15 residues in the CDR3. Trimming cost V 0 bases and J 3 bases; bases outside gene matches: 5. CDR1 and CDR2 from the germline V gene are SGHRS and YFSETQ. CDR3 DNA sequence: TGCGCCAGCAGCTTGGTATCGCAGGGGGAAGAGACCCAGTACTTC. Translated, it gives CASSLVSQGEETQYF.

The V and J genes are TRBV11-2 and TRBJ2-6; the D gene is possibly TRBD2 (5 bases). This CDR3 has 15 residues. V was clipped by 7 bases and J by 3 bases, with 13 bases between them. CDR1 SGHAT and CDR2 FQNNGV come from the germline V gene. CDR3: CASTSYGGGANVLTF. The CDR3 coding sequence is TGTGCCAGCACCTCGTATGGAGGTGGGGCCAACGTCCTGACTTTC.

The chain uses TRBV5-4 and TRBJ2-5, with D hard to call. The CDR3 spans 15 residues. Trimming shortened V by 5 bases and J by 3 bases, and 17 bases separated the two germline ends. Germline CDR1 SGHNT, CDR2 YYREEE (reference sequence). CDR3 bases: TGTGCCAGCAGTTTCAAGGAACGGCGGAAAGAGACCCAGTACTTC. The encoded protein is CASSFKERRKETQYF.